This T cell receptor beta chain is from a study of PD-1 blockade in classical Hodgkin lymphoma. With V trimmed by 5 bases and J by 2 bases, 8 bases remained unmatched. The CDR3 contains 16 residues. Per germline, CDR1 SEHNR and CDR2 FQNEAQ (reference sequence). Assay used: immunoSEQ multiplex PCR; TCRdb lists only in-frame clones, some missing. The sample lists 55,000 to 60,000 clones; under 95% were seen once. Relapse was seen in all patients after autologous stem cell transplantation, and brentuximab vedotin exposure was variable. The sequence derives from a human donor with classical Hodgkin lymphoma. The rearrangement uses TRBV7-9 and TRBJ2-3, with 9 bases aligning to TRBD2. This sample comprised peripheral blood mononuclear cells (PBMCs), obtained before the second cycle of nivolumab. This CDR3 is CASSHRTSVVTDTQYF. In DNA form, the CDR3 reads TGTGCCAGCAGCCACCGGACTAGCGTCGTCACAGATACGCAGTATTTT.